The 20 T cell receptor beta chains presented below share a single source sample, sequenced in a study of control samples from healthy donors and cancer patients (dated by TCRdb to the early 2020s). Preparation of the library involved the immunoSEQ multiplex PCR assay. The source is immuneACCESS, and TCRdb retained only in-frame sequences with V and J called. Part of the clones is not carried over; for the studies checked, unresolved V genes explain less than half of this, and the remainder is unexplained. The sample records around 51,000 clones, over 70% of which are singletons. The ten largest clones represent around 10% of the sample. Sample: blood. Receptor source: a man in his 70s in good health.

The chain is built from TRBV11-2 and TRBJ2-7, with 8 bases aligning to TRBD1. V dropped 4 bases and J dropped 2; count of bases not matched to a gene: 7. This CDR3 spans 15 amino acids. CDR1 is SGHAT and CDR2 is FQNNGV in the germline V gene. As DNA, the CDR3 is TGTGCCAGCAGCTCTCCTCGGGACAGGCCCTACGAGCAGTACTTC. Its translation is CASSSPRDRPYEQYF.

This clone has more than one count but fewer than ten. The J gene is TRBJ1-1, the V gene TRBV5-5; 7 bases fit TRBD1. The CDR3 runs 15 residues. Germline assignment: CDR1 SGHKS and CDR2 YYEKEE (reference sequence). Germline trimming cut 2 bases from V and 3 bases from J; bases unmatched to any gene: 7. For the CDR3, the DNA is TGTGCCAGCAGCTTCAGGGGGACCGGGGACACTGAAGCTTTCTTT. It specifies CASSFRGTGDTEAFF.

The chain uses TRBV3-1 (or the pseudogene TRBV3-2) and TRBJ2-3; 9 positions match TRBD1. The germline V gene encodes CDR1 LGHDT and CDR2 YNNKEL (reference sequence). Trimming took 4 bases from V and 4 from J; bases not matched to a gene: 9. CDR3 length: 16 residues. Here the CDR3 DNA reads TGTGCCAGCAGCCCCCGCGACAGGGGGGTCCCAGATACGCAGTATTTT. Its protein product is CASSPRDRGVPDTQYF.

The chain links TRBV9 to TRBJ2-5, with 16 bases matching TRBD2. The CDR3 runs to 17 residues. The V segment lost 3 bases and the J segment 5 bases; nucleotides outside the gene matches: 7. CDR1 is SGDLS, CDR2 YYNGEE, per germline. The CDR3 coding sequence is TGTGCCAGCAGCGCAGGGACTAGCGGGGGGGCTGGGGAGACCCAGTACTTC. Protein product: CASSAGTSGGAGETQYF.

This chain links TRBV19 with TRBJ1-5, with 8 bases identical to TRBD1. This CDR3 spans 15 amino acids. The V segment lost 1 base and the J segment 2 bases; nucleotides outside the gene matches: 1. Germline V lookup: CDR1 LNHDA, CDR2 SQIVND (reference sequence). The DNA of the CDR3 is TGTGCCAGTAGTATAGGCAGGGGGCGCAATCAGCCCCAGCATTTT. The encoded protein is CASSIGRGRNQPQHF.

This clone is medium-sized within its sample. The V call is TRBV11-2, the J call TRBJ1-2, with 10 nucleotides matching TRBD1. The CDR3 sequence is 17 residues long. Germline CDR1 reads SGHAT; CDR2 reads FQNNGV. With V trimmed by 5 bases and J by 1 base, 10 bases remained unmatched. CDR3 nucleotides: TGTGCCAGCAGCCCCGGGACAGGGGTGAGGAGTAACTATGGCTACACCTTC. Its protein product is CASSPGTGVRSNYGYTF.

This clone was picked up one time. The chain recombines TRBV6-5 with TRBJ1-6, with D possibly being TRBD1 (5 bases). Deletions cut 7 bases from V and 3 bases from J, with 7 bases between. Germline V gives CDR1 MNHEY, CDR2 SVGAGI. This CDR3 spans 13 amino acids. In DNA form, the CDR3 reads TGTGCCAGCATAGGGGACTATAATTCACCCCTCCACTTT. As protein: CASIGDYNSPLHF.

The chain carries TRBV14 and TRBJ2-2; TRBD1 might be the D (6 bases). CDR3 size: 15 residues. V lost 4 bases, J lost 2 bases, and 11 bases lay in between. CDR1 and CDR2 (germline): SGHDN, FVKESK. DNA for the CDR3: TGTGCCAGCAGCCGCCGGGACACAAACACCGGGGAGCTGTTTTTT. Amino acid sequence: CASSRRDTNTGELFF.

The genes are TRBV11-3 and TRBJ2-1; D perhaps matches TRBD1 (5 bases). The CDR3 loop spans 13 amino acids. Trimming removed 5 bases from V and 4 bases from J, with 9 bases in between. Germline CDR1 is SGHNT and CDR2 is YENEEA. The CDR3 spells CASSNTGYNEQFF. The CDR3, as DNA: TGTGCCAGCAGCAATACAGGTTACAATGAGCAGTTCTTC. Together with reference TRBV11-3 and TRBJ2-1, the CDR3 gives the full variable domain: EAGVVQSPRYKIIEKKQPVAFWCNPISGHNTLYWYLQNLGQGPELLIRYENEEAVDDSQLPKDRFSAERLKGVDSTLKIQPAELGDSAVYLCASSNTGYNEQFFGPGTRLTVL.

This chain connects TRBV27 to TRBJ2-7; D unresolved. This CDR3 region has 11 residues. The V gene lost 6 bases and the J gene lost 6 bases, with 9 bases spanning the gap. Germline V CDR1 and CDR2: MNHEY, SMNVEV (reference sequence). Here the CDR3 DNA reads TGTGCCAGCAGGGGGTTCGGCGAGCAGTACTTC. Its translation is CASRGFGEQYF.

The chain is built from TRBV7-9 and TRBJ1-4, with D hard to call. Germline V CDR1 and CDR2: SEHNR, FQNEAQ (reference sequence). Trimming took off 0 bases at V and 7 bases at J, with 6 bases between the two ends. The CDR3 is 13 residues long. CDR3 in amino acids: CASSLARTEKLFF. The CDR3 DNA reads TGTGCCAGCAGCTTAGCGAGGACTGAAAAACTGTTTTTT.

In nucleotides, the CDR3 is TGTGCCAGCAGCTCCTACACGAACACTGAAGCTTTCTTT. Protein sequence: CASSSYTNTEAFF. The chain combines TRBV5-4 with TRBJ1-1; D unresolved. The CDR3 runs to 13 residues. The germline CDR1 and CDR2 sequences are SGHNT and YYREEE (reference sequence). Trimming pared 3 bases from V and 1 base from J, leaving 7 bases between.

The genes are TRBV28 and TRBJ2-1; D is unresolved. The length of the CDR3 is 13 residues. CDR1 is MDHEN and CDR2 is SYDVKM in the germline V gene. V shed 7 bases and J shed 8 bases, with 15 bases lying between them. The CDR3 coding sequence is TGTGCCAGCACCCCCGGGTCTCACGATGAGCAGTTCTTC. This gives the protein CASTPGSHDEQFF.

The CDR3 nucleotides read TGTGCCAGCAGCCCGAAACGTGACAGGCTCGGCTACACCTTC. This gives the protein CASSPKRDRLGYTF. The J gene is TRBJ1-2, the V gene TRBV3-1 (or the pseudogene TRBV3-2), with TRBD1 as a possible D gene (6 bases). Trimming cost V 4 bases and J 8 bases, with 17 bases left between them. Germline CDR1 is LGHDT and CDR2 is YNNKEL (reference sequence). The CDR3 extends over 14 amino acids.

The rearrangement joins TRBV28 to TRBJ2-5, with TRBD2 matching over 9 bases. The trim removed 7 bases at V and 5 bases at J, leaving 11 bases unmatched. Germline V gene lookup returns CDR1 MDHEN and CDR2 SYDVKM. This CDR3 is 15 amino acids long. The DNA of the CDR3 is TGTGCCAGCAAAAGCGGCGGGGGGGCCGGGGAGACCCAGTACTTC. This sequence encodes CASKSGGGAGETQYF.

The chain employs TRBV30 and TRBJ1-2; no firm D call. Germline-derived CDR1 and CDR2 are GTSNPN and SVGIG (reference sequence). The CDR3 length is 13 residues. Trimming took 0 bases from V and 2 from J, leaving 7 bases between them. In DNA, the CDR3 is TGTGCCTGGAGTGTAACGGGGAACTATGGCTACACCTTC. Encoded protein: CAWSVTGNYGYTF.

The chain couples TRBV3-1 (or the pseudogene TRBV3-2) to TRBJ2-2; TRBD2 aligns across 7 bases. Per germline, CDR1 LGHDT and CDR2 YNNKEL (reference sequence). V was pared by 8 bases and J by 5 bases, with 2 bases of the junction left unmatched. The CDR3 loop spans 12 amino acids. The CDR3 nucleotides are TGTGCCAGCGGGAGGGGTACCGGGGAGCTGTTTTTT. Amino acids: CASGRGTGELFF.

The chain is built from TRBV2 and TRBJ1-4; 9 positions agree with TRBD1. The germline gives CDR1 SNHLY, CDR2 FYNNEI. With V trimmed by 7 bases and J by 6 bases, 3 bases remained unmatched. The CDR3 sequence is 13 residues long. The CDR3 DNA follows: TGTGCCAGCACCCGGGACAGGGATGAAAAACTGTTTTTT. As protein: CASTRDRDEKLFF.

The V gene is TRBV7-2, the J gene TRBJ1-3; D is unclear. This CDR3 has 13 residues. Germline CDR1 is SGHTA and CDR2 is FQGNSA. V gave up 3 bases and J gave up 10 bases, with 13 bases separating them. CDR3 loop: CASSFTTQGTIYF. CDR3 coding DNA: TGTGCCAGCAGCTTCACCACGCAAGGGACCATATATTTT.

The chain carries TRBV3-1 (or the pseudogene TRBV3-2) and TRBJ1-2; D might be TRBD1 (6 bases). Germline V CDR1 and CDR2: LGHDT, YNNKEL (reference sequence). V was cut by 1 base and J by 3 bases, with 9 bases left in between. This CDR3 region has 14 residues. CDR3 region: CASSQGGADYGYTF. CDR3 sequence (DNA): TGTGCCAGCAGCCAAGGGGGGGCCGACTATGGCTACACCTTC.